A selection of T cell receptor beta chains follows, all from one sample in a study of T-cell memory formation after mild COVID-19. Each CDR3 protein gets one entry after TCRdb re-called the 5' RACE reads with MiXCR. The repertoire holds 150,000 to 200,000 distinct CDR3 sequences, with around a third as singletons. Sequencing was done on a sample of PBMCs or a T cell subset sorted from them (not recorded which). The receptors here all came from an adult woman who had mild COVID-19 (a few samples of this study predate the infection). Cell type and time point are not known. Both conserved end residues are part of each CDR3. Fields, in order: V gene, CDR3 protein.

TRBV9 | CASSVVSLAEGDTQYF
TRBV20-1 | CRAPVEGGYTF
TRBV10-1 | CASSEPGQGEGTYEQYF
TRBV6-2/TRBV6-3 | CASSVLTGLGTDTQYF
TRBV5-6 | CASSLGTINSPLHF
TRBV5-1 | CASSFRLGTSGTDEQFF
TRBV24-1 | CATSDHGTSGSYEQYF
TRBV4-2 | CASSQEGGTHSYEQYF
TRBV5-1 | CASSRDGFYYEQYF
TRBV2 | CASSGDSLSSGNTIYF
TRBV5-1 | CASSLGSGRGTGELFF
TRBV29-1 | CSVVRQAPYNEQFF
TRBV5-5 | CASSYDRAQETQYF
TRBV7-6 | CASSLDGLPPRTGYGYTF
TRBV6-2/TRBV6-3 | CGTSGNNEQFF
TRBV7-9 | CASRKAIADTQYF
TRBV14 | CASSQDGAGIASSYNSPLHF
TRBV20-1 | CSATQGSNQPQHF
TRBV9 | CASSPRTGGYNSPLHF
TRBV29-1 | CSVLQDSPYAGQYF
TRBV30 | CAWSTGLNSPLHF
TRBV20-1 | CSARLRGYNEQFF
TRBV7-3 | CASSLGVGVPQYF
TRBV2 | CAIIPGQGAYEQFF
TRBV5-6 | CASSSYRGRFYGYTF
TRBV20-1 | CSAKHRGRGSVVYSTEAFF
TRBV7-8 | CASSLEDRGNQPQHF
TRBV19 | CATRTSGGLTDTQYF
TRBV15 | CATSREGAAYEQYF
TRBV18 | CASSPWSGSDTYEQYF
TRBV16 | CASSQSSGIQYF
TRBV4-1 | CASSQESQNSPLHF
TRBV5-1 | CASSSGLNTEAFF
TRBV15 | CATSRDLTEGDTQYF
TRBV2 | CASHRGYQETQYF
TRBV18 | CASSRDRANEKLFF